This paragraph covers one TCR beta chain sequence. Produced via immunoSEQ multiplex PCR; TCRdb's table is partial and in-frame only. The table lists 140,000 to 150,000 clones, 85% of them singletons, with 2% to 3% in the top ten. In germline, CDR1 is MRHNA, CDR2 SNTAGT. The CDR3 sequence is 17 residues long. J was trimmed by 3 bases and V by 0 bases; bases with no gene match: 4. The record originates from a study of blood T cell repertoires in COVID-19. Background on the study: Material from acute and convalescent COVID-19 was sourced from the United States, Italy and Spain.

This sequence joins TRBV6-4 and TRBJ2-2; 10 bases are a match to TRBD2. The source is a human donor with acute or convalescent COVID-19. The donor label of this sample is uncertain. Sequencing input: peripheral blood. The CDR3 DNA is TGTGCCAGCAGTGACTCGTCCCTAGCGGGGGACACCGGGGAGCTGTTTTTT. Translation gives CASSDSSLAGDTGELFF.